The subject of this entry is one T cell receptor beta chain. This sample was included in a study of radiotherapy plus CTLA-4 blockade in lung cancer. TCRdb's copy holds only in-frame clones and misses some; the assay was immunoSEQ multiplex PCR. The data show about 38,000 clones, with over 65% seen just once and 8% to 9% held by the top ten. The specimen comprised peripheral blood, sampled from a patient treated with radiotherapy plus ipilimumab. This clonotype was obtained from a human donor with non-small cell lung cancer who had stable disease on radiotherapy plus ipilimumab.

CDR3 in amino acids: CASSFRTVQTDTQYF. The DNA for the CDR3 is TGTGCCAGCAGCTTCCGGACAGTACAAACAGATACGCAGTATTTT. The J gene is TRBJ2-3, the V gene TRBV5-6; maybe TRBD1 (6 bases). In germline, CDR1 is SGHDT, CDR2 YYEEEE. The CDR3 is 15 amino acids. The V and J ends lost 2 bases and 3 bases respectively, with 13 bases between them.